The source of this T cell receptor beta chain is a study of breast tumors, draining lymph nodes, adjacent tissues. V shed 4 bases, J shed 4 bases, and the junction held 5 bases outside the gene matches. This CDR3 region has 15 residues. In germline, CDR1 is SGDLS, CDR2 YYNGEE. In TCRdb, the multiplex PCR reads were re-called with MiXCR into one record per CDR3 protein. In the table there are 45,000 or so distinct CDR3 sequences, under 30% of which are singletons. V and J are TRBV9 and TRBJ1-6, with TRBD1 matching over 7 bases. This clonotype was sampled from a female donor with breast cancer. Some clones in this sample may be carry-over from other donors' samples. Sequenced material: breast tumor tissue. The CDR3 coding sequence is TGTGCCAGCAGCCCCCAGGGGGGTTATAATTCACCCCTCCACTTT. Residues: CASSPQGGYNSPLHF.